A single sample is the source of the 2 T cell receptor beta chains below, sequenced in a study of T-cell memory formation after mild COVID-19. Via MiXCR, TCRdb re-called the 5' RACE reads, giving one row per CDR3 protein. The table shows roughly 400,000 distinct CDR3 sequences, with approximately 24% occurring only once. Sequences were obtained from PBMCs or a T cell subset sorted from them (not recorded which). All receptors derive from an adult woman who had mild COVID-19 (a few samples of this study predate the infection). Cell type and time point are not known.

The table lists this clonotype with many counts. The rearrangement uses TRBV2 and TRBJ2-2; possibly TRBD1 for D (5 bases). The length of the CDR3 is 12 residues. The V end was cut by 6 bases, the J end by 3 bases, with 5 bases between. Germline loops: CDR1 SNHLY, CDR2 FYNNEI. The CDR3 spells CASRGDTGELFF. DNA of the CDR3: TGTGCCAGCAGAGGGGACACCGGGGAGCTGTTTTTT.

The rearrangement uses TRBV28 and TRBJ1-4, with TRBD1 as a possible D gene (6 bases). The ends were cut back, 2 bases at V and 0 bases at J, with 10 bases in the middle. This CDR3 is built from 16 residues. Germline V gene lookup returns CDR1 MDHEN and CDR2 SYDVKM. CDR3 sequence reads: CASSLSRGSTNEKLFF. Here the CDR3 DNA reads TGTGCCAGCAGTTTAAGCAGGGGCTCAACTAATGAAAAACTGTTTTTT. Filled out from reference TRBV28 and TRBJ1-4, the complete variable domain reads DVKVTQSSRYLVKRTGEKVFLECVQDMDHENMFWYRQDPGLGLRLIYFSYDVKMKEKGDIPEGYSVSREKKERFSLILESASTNQTSMYLCASSLSRGSTNEKLFFGSGTQLSVL.